This record looks at one TCR beta chain sequence and its context. The target of this receptor is not known. These data are taken from a study of cytomegalovirus exposure and HLA in healthy donors (dated by TCRdb to about 2017). For context, the study as a whole: According to an earlier analysis of around 600 of the donors, about 179 million T cells yielded 120 million or so unique TCR beta sequences and about 300 Gb of sequence data. Typing coverage varied by locus: about 620-640 donors for A, B, C, DRB1 and DQB1; approximately 520 for DQA1; around 570 for DPA1; 450 to 480 for DPB1. In a later genetic analysis, genome-wide SNP genotypes for about three fifths of the roughly 670 donors were used, and that subset was treated as a discovery cohort. In a later analysis, previously published TCR beta repertoires from about 640 donors were re-analyzed and high-resolution HLA genotyping was added so that TCR occurrence patterns could be studied. Rather than drawing on any new phenotypic data, the later analysis identified candidate immune exposures from TCR beta sequences and the way those sequences occurred across donors. Five DR-DQ haplotypes were handled as single units for association and clustering because linkage in the cohort was strong. Every repertoire in the discovery cohort had been generated on one and the same sequencing platform. The study used immunosequencing to profile the T cell repertoires of about 670 subjects and linked those repertoires to cytomegalovirus serostatus. Donor age, sex, ethnicity and CMV serostatus were collected together with the repertoire data. HLA typing covered class I and class II loci at four-digit resolution. Besides the first cohort of some 670 subjects, a separate validation cohort made up of 120 different subjects was used. The study aimed to test whether cataloging public T cell receptors could reveal signatures of past pathogen exposure. The genetic ancestry cluster associated with self-reported Caucasian donors included roughly 84% of the 300 to 400 genotyped donors. An early release that covered some 630 HLA-typed donors contained about 300 gigabases of sequencing data and about 84 million unique TCR sequences. Across 300 to 400 genotyped donors of the cohort, an average of about 240,000 unique TCR beta nucleotide sequences per donor were sequenced, and approximately 17% of those sequences were non-productive. High-throughput TCR immunosequencing, statistical association of individual TCRs with disease status, and machine learning were combined to predict cytomegalovirus infection status. To decide whether each TCR beta V gene segment behaved as functional or pseudogenic, an earlier analysis of approximately 620 of the donors relied on high-throughput TCR beta sequencing.

The protocol used for the library was the immunoSEQ multiplex PCR assay. For the multiplex PCR, a mixture combining 60 forward primers for TCR Vbeta segments and 13 reverse primers for TCR Jbeta segments was used. A multiplex PCR assay on genomic DNA amplified the CDR3 region of rearranged TCR beta genes. On the Illumina HiSeq System, the amplified TCR beta libraries were sequenced as 87-base-pair reads. As for how the authors treated the data: A later analysis tallied approximately 87 million unique TCR beta chains across the approximately 670 repertoires, and some 10 million of those chains were shared by two or more donors. Raw reads were error-corrected and collapsed into unique sequences with a nearest-neighbor algorithm that merged closely related sequences to remove PCR and sequencing errors. Alignment of CDR3 sequences to IMGT reference sequences was used to assign V, D and J gene segments. For a sequence to be retained, at least a six-nucleotide match to both a V gene segment and a J gene segment was required. Rearrangements were called productive when the CDR3 lacked stop codons and stayed in frame with V and J; all others were non-productive. CDR3 was defined by IMGT convention, running from the second conserved V-encoded cysteine to the conserved J-encoded phenylalanine. Sequences without an unambiguous match to a single V gene segment were excluded from the earlier analysis of over 500 of the donors. An earlier analysis of 500 to 600 of the donors classified V segments as functional when productive rearrangements were above 56.7% and as segregating when the standard deviation between donors was above 5%. A statistical classification framework was built for diagnosing cytomegalovirus status from the catalog of TCR beta chain sequences. In a later analysis, TCR nucleotide sequences were compared against IMGT/GENE-DB human TR gene sequences so that V and J genes could be assigned. In a later analysis, CDR3 sequences and most-parsimonious VDJ recombination scenarios were assigned using the TCRdist pipeline. In a later analysis, every TCR beta chain was defined by the combination of its CDR3 amino acid sequence and its V-gene family, and reads without a unique V-gene family were dropped. A later analysis removed 500 to 650 highly shared, low-generation-probability nucleotide sequences to deal with suspected cross-contamination and a sequencing artifact. A later analysis calculated a clonal expansion index for each public chain from normalized within-repertoire ranks of inferred template counts. In a later analysis, generation probabilities were computed with a VDJ recombination model fitted to out-of-frame rearrangements, and the resulting probabilities were checked against IGoR. A later analysis scored TCR-TCR, TCR-HLA and TCR-CMV co-occurrence with hypergeometric tests, applying a repertoire-size bias correction to TCR pairs. To estimate false discovery rates, a later analysis permuted the HLA or CMV assignments 20 times. In a later analysis, co-occurring TCRs were grouped using DBSCAN, and TCRdist sequence similarity was added for clustering within HLA-allele-positive subsets. Repertoires with fewer than 30,000 or more than 120,000 public chains, plus five repertoires with anomalous nucleotide sharing, were excluded from co-occurrence clustering. This immuneACCESS table, as held by TCRdb, lists in-frame sequences with V and J called but not all clones. Of the missing ones, under half trace to an unresolved V gene in checked studies; the others have no known cause. The DNA gave D and trimming, while V, J and clone size come from that table. The sample table on file contains around 75,000 clones. The ten largest make up around 15% of the sample.

Results the study describes overall, beyond this receptor: In vitro tests confirmed that a few of the cytomegalovirus-associated TCR beta chains recognize cytomegalovirus antigens. CMV serostatus was the only immune exposure information available for the cohort. The authors suggested that the approach could potentially be generalized to other disease states and immunological phenotypes. A further reported finding was that TCR beta sequences accurately predicted the HLA-A and HLA-B alleles for most subjects in the first cohort. In a later analysis, several top co-occurrence clusters were reported to appear linked to parvovirus B19, influenza, CMV and Epstein-Barr virus. In the study, 150 to 200 TCR beta chains were listed as associated with cytomegalovirus. Correlated functional status among segregating V segments might be attributable to linkage disequilibrium, but an unknown experimental factor could not be ruled out. When HLA alleles, especially DR and DQ, strongly co-occurred, attributing TCR associations to individual alleles was difficult. Because some donors lacked HLA typing at each locus, the association tests relied only on the typed subset. Because counts were too low, some 17 rarely observed V segments, including chromosome 9 orphons, were left out of the earlier analysis of approximately 580 of the donors. At a false discovery rate of 0.05, a later analysis linked approximately 18,000 TCR beta sequences to specific HLA alleles. In an earlier analysis of about 550 of the donors, most TCR beta V segments were observed in productive rearrangements about 90% or about 30% of the time, broadly matching IMGT annotations. In this cohort, only TCR beta chains were sequenced, and detectable features were limited by the absence of alpha or paired-chain data. A later genetic analysis associated a missense DCLRE1C variant with V-gene and J-gene trimming of TCR beta chains, and an independent cohort replicated the association. The classifier was reported to diagnose cytomegalovirus status with high specificity and sensitivity in both the original and validation cohorts. A cluster of highly shared sequence variants was judged likely to represent a technical artifact of the sequencing pipeline. While some public TCRs were present in many individuals, most TCR sequences turned up only very rarely across donors. Most CMV-associated TCR beta chains appeared to be HLA-restricted in a later analysis, and the HLA associations seemed to be driven largely by CMV exposure. Compared with the roughly 720-donor mean, donors in an Asian-associated ancestry cluster had fewer N-insertions in productive TCRs, according to a later genetic analysis. Because the 87-base-pair reads could not distinguish some IMGT-functional V segments, including TRBV6-2 and TRBV6-3, those segments were excluded. In a later analysis, HLA-associated TCR beta chains were found to be more clonally expanded and to have lower generation probabilities than equally common non-associated chains. According to a later analysis, TCR association rates differed among HLA loci, with DRB1 alleles showing the most associated TCRs and HLA-C alleles showing the fewest. The presence/absence analyses assumed that sequencing depth was roughly uniform across donors, and that assumption may not be true.

V has 6 bases trimmed and J has 2 bases trimmed; junction bases matching no gene number 6. From cysteine to phenylalanine, the CDR3 is 16 amino acids long. Only CDR3 DNA is held: 48 bases, read in frame from base 1. CDR1 and CDR2 are read off the germline V gene as WSHSY and SAAADI. The cohort was made up of roughly 670 healthy bone marrow donors. At the time of sampling, all cohort members were nominally healthy, though unrecorded immune exposures were likely present. The donor was CMV seropositive and was included in the group of around 300 seropositive cohort members. Every donor gave a peripheral blood sample, and the peripheral blood mononuclear cells from that sample were used for TCR beta sequencing. Genomic DNA was extracted from the blood cell samples with the Qiagen DNeasy Blood Extraction Kit.

The rearrangement joined TRBV10-2 to TRBJ2-1, with 11 bases matching TRBD2. The sample taken for sequencing was PBMCs. This sequence was found in a man aged 50 or older in good health and CMV-seropositive. The DNA reads as follows: TGCGCCAGCAGACTACTAGCGGGGGCCCCCTACAATGAGCAGTTCTTC. This sequence encodes CASRLLAGAPYNEQFF.